Below, 2 T cell receptor beta chains from the same sample are listed, as sequenced in a study of Graves' ophthalmopathy and Graves' hyperthyroidism. RNA transcripts were the template, and TCR beta CDR3 regions were amplified from them. First-round RT-PCR employed HTBI primers, with a second-round multiplex PCR after it. TCRdb fed the multiplex PCR reads into MiXCR, producing one record per CDR3 protein. This table has about 740,000 distinct CDR3 sequences, 40% appearing once. The sequencing input was peripheral blood. These receptors were taken from an adult man with Graves' ophthalmopathy.

In this sample, this clonotype turned up many times. The V and J genes are TRBV29-1 and TRBJ1-2, with D maybe TRBD1 (5 bases). The CDR3 loop spans 13 amino acids. Trimming took off 2 bases at V and 5 bases at J, with 12 bases between the two ends. Looked up from germline, CDR1 is SQVTM and CDR2 is ANQGSEA. For the CDR3, the DNA is TGCAGCGTTGAAACCCAGGGTCGGTATGGCTACACCTTC. Encoded protein: CSVETQGRYGYTF.

This clonotype was seen only a few times. The rearrangement joins TRBV20-1 to TRBJ1-2, with 7 bases aligning to TRBD1. Germline V gene data show CDR1 as DFQATT and CDR2 as SNEGSKA (reference sequence). Germline trimming cut 5 bases from V and 1 base from J; bases unmatched to any gene: 7. There are 14 residues in the CDR3. CDR3 in amino acids: CSAPRTGDNYGYTF. The CDR3 nucleotides are TGCAGTGCTCCCCGGACAGGTGATAACTATGGCTACACCTTC.